The clone carrying this T cell receptor (beta chain) was seen only a few times. TCRdb recomputed calls from the 5' RACE reads with MiXCR, one row per CDR3 protein. Of approximately 450,000 distinct CDR3 sequences listed, approximately 18% are singletons. This sample was included in a study of T-cell memory formation after mild COVID-19. Germline V CDR1 and CDR2: SQVTM, ANQGSEA. The CDR3 covers 16 residues. Trimming cost V 5 bases and J 4 bases; bases outside gene matches: 13. This clonotype was obtained from an adult woman who had mild COVID-19 (a few samples of this study predate the infection). Cell type and time point are not known. V gene TRBV29-1 combines with J gene TRBJ2-3; 9 bases align to TRBD1. Sequenced material: PBMCs or a T cell subset sorted from them (not recorded which). CDR3 region: CSVRGADRGLPDTQYF. The CDR3 region has the DNA TGCAGCGTTCGGGGGGCGGACAGGGGTTTGCCAGATACGCAGTATTTT.